What follows are 13 T cell receptor beta chains derived from one specimen sequenced in a study of T cells in Graves' hyperthyroidism and ophthalmopathy. Amplified TCR beta CDR3 regions came from RNA transcripts. The HTBI primer set served for first-round RT-PCR of the TCR CDR3. TCRdb re-derived calls from the multiplex PCR reads in MiXCR, one entry per CDR3 protein. Among 490,000 or so distinct CDR3 sequences listed, 40% to 55% were seen once. The sample taken for sequencing was peripheral blood or thyroid tissue (not recorded which). The receptors stem from an adult woman with Graves' disease, either hyperthyroidism or ophthalmopathy (not recorded which).

The gene calls are TRBV5-1 and TRBJ2-2; D unresolved. The CDR3 covers 15 residues. CDR1 and CDR2 (germline): SGHRS, YFSETQ. The V end was cut by 4 bases, the J end by 2 bases, with 12 bases between. As DNA, the CDR3 is TGCGCCAGCAGCAAAGGGAACATAAACACCGGGGAGCTGTTTTTT. Its translation: CASSKGNINTGELFF.

This chain joins TRBV2 and TRBJ2-2; either TRBD1 or TRBD2 may fit D (5 bases each). CDR3 length: 13 residues. Deletions cut 5 bases from V and 9 bases from J, with 13 bases between. Germline V CDR1 and CDR2: SNHLY, FYNNEI. The CDR3 reads CASSKQAGRELFF. The CDR3 DNA sequence: TGTGCCAGCAGTAAACAGGCGGGCCGGGAGCTGTTTTTT.

Only one count was recorded for this clonotype. A much larger clonotype is one base distant, so this may be a read error. The V and J genes are TRBV7-9 and TRBJ1-6; possibly TRBD1 for D (6 bases). This CDR3 contains 14 residues. Germline lookup yields CDR1 SEHNR and CDR2 FQNEAQ (reference sequence). The CDR3: CASNQQGGNSPFHF. DNA of the CDR3: TGTGCCAGCAACCAACAGGGCGGGAATTCACCCTTCCACTTT.

The V and J genes are TRBV9 and TRBJ2-7; 7 nucleotides agree with TRBD2. V dropped 3 bases and J dropped 0; count of bases not matched to a gene: 3. Germline values: CDR1 SGDLS, CDR2 YYNGEE. CDR3 length: 14 residues. The CDR3 reads CASSARLASYEQYF. CDR3 bases: TGTGCCAGCAGCGCCAGACTAGCCTCCTACGAGCAGTACTTC.

In its sample, this clonotype was seen many times. This rearrangement joins TRBV4-2 to TRBJ1-6; D remains unclear. This CDR3 region has 15 residues. From germline, CDR1 is LGHNA and CDR2 YNFKEQ. The V end lost 1 base, the J end lost 7 bases, and 11 bases lay between the germline ends. CDR3 sequence: CASSQVVGGNSPLHF. Here the CDR3 DNA reads TGTGCCAGCAGCCAAGTGGTGGGTGGAAATTCACCCCTCCACTTT.

This CDR3 reads CASSRVPGQSSYEQYF. For the CDR3, the DNA is TGCGCCAGCAGTCGAGTTCCGGGACAGAGCTCCTACGAGCAGTACTTC. The J gene is TRBJ2-7, the V gene TRBV5-1, with 7 bases matching TRBD1. The CDR3 is 16 residues long. Trimming at V came to 5 bases and at J to 0 bases, leaving 11 bases not matched to a gene. Germline V gene sequence: CDR1 SGHRS, CDR2 YFSETQ.

This clonotype showed up many times. This chain connects TRBV3-1 to TRBJ1-6; maybe TRBD1 (6 bases). The V end lost 2 bases, the J end lost 6 bases, and 8 bases lay between the germline ends. The CDR3 covers 14 residues. Germline CDR1 LGHDT, CDR2 YNNKEL (reference sequence). The CDR3 protein is CASSQTGTNSPLHF. For the CDR3, the DNA is TGTGCCAGCAGCCAAACAGGGACTAATTCACCCCTCCACTTT.

This clonotype appeared many times. The chain is built from TRBV4-1 and TRBJ2-6, with D possibly being TRBD1 (5 bases). Trimming stripped 4 bases from V and 1 base from J, with 8 bases between. The CDR3 spans 15 residues. Germline CDR1 reads MGHRA; CDR2 reads YSYEKL. CDR3 sequence (DNA): TGCGCCAGCAGCCGACAGTATTCTGGGGCCAACGTCCTGACTTTC. Translated, it gives CASSRQYSGANVLTF.

This chain joins TRBV29-1 and TRBJ2-2; no clear D gene. Germline loops: CDR1 SQVTM, CDR2 ANQGSEA. V was clipped by 1 base and J by 1 base, with 4 bases between them. The CDR3 totals 13 residues. This CDR3 reads CSVEGWNTGELFF. CDR3 nucleotides: TGCAGCGTTGAAGGATGGAACACCGGGGAGCTGTTTTTT.

This clonotype was detected only a few times. The V gene is TRBV27, the J gene TRBJ2-7, with D perhaps matching TRBD1 (6 bases). This CDR3 has 12 amino acids. V was shortened by 6 bases and J by 4 bases, with 10 bases between the two germline ends. Germline V lookup: CDR1 MNHEY, CDR2 SMNVEV (reference sequence). The CDR3: CASRGHLYEQYF. The CDR3 coding sequence is TGTGCCAGCAGGGGACACCTATACGAGCAGTACTTC.

This clonotype appeared many times. The chain recombines TRBV7-8 with TRBJ1-1; unclear D gene. Germline-derived CDR1 and CDR2 are SGHVS and FQNEAQ. Trimming pared 3 bases from V and 1 base from J, leaving 12 bases between. This CDR3 is built from 15 residues. Here the CDR3 reads CASSFLSIPNTEAFF. DNA of the CDR3: TGTGCCAGCAGCTTCTTGAGTATTCCGAACACTGAAGCTTTCTTT.

In this sample, this clonotype turned up a few times. V is TRBV28 and J is TRBJ2-2; D not resolved. CDR3 length equals 13 residues. Germline loops: CDR1 MDHEN, CDR2 SYDVKM. V lost 2 bases and J lost 6, with 7 bases in between. CDR3 DNA sequence: TGTGCCAGCAGTTTAGGGTGGTCCGGGGAGCTGTTTTTT. The encoded protein is CASSLGWSGELFF.

This clonotype was seen repeatedly, ten times or more. V is TRBV6-2 or TRBV6-3 and J is TRBJ1-1; no definite D call. Looked up from germline, CDR1 is MNHEY and CDR2 is SVGEGT. There are 15 residues in the CDR3. The V and J ends lost 4 bases and 0 bases respectively, with 12 bases between them. CDR3 sequence: CASSFHGLMNTEAFF. The CDR3 bases are TGTGCCAGCAGTTTTCACGGACTAATGAACACTGAAGCTTTCTTT.